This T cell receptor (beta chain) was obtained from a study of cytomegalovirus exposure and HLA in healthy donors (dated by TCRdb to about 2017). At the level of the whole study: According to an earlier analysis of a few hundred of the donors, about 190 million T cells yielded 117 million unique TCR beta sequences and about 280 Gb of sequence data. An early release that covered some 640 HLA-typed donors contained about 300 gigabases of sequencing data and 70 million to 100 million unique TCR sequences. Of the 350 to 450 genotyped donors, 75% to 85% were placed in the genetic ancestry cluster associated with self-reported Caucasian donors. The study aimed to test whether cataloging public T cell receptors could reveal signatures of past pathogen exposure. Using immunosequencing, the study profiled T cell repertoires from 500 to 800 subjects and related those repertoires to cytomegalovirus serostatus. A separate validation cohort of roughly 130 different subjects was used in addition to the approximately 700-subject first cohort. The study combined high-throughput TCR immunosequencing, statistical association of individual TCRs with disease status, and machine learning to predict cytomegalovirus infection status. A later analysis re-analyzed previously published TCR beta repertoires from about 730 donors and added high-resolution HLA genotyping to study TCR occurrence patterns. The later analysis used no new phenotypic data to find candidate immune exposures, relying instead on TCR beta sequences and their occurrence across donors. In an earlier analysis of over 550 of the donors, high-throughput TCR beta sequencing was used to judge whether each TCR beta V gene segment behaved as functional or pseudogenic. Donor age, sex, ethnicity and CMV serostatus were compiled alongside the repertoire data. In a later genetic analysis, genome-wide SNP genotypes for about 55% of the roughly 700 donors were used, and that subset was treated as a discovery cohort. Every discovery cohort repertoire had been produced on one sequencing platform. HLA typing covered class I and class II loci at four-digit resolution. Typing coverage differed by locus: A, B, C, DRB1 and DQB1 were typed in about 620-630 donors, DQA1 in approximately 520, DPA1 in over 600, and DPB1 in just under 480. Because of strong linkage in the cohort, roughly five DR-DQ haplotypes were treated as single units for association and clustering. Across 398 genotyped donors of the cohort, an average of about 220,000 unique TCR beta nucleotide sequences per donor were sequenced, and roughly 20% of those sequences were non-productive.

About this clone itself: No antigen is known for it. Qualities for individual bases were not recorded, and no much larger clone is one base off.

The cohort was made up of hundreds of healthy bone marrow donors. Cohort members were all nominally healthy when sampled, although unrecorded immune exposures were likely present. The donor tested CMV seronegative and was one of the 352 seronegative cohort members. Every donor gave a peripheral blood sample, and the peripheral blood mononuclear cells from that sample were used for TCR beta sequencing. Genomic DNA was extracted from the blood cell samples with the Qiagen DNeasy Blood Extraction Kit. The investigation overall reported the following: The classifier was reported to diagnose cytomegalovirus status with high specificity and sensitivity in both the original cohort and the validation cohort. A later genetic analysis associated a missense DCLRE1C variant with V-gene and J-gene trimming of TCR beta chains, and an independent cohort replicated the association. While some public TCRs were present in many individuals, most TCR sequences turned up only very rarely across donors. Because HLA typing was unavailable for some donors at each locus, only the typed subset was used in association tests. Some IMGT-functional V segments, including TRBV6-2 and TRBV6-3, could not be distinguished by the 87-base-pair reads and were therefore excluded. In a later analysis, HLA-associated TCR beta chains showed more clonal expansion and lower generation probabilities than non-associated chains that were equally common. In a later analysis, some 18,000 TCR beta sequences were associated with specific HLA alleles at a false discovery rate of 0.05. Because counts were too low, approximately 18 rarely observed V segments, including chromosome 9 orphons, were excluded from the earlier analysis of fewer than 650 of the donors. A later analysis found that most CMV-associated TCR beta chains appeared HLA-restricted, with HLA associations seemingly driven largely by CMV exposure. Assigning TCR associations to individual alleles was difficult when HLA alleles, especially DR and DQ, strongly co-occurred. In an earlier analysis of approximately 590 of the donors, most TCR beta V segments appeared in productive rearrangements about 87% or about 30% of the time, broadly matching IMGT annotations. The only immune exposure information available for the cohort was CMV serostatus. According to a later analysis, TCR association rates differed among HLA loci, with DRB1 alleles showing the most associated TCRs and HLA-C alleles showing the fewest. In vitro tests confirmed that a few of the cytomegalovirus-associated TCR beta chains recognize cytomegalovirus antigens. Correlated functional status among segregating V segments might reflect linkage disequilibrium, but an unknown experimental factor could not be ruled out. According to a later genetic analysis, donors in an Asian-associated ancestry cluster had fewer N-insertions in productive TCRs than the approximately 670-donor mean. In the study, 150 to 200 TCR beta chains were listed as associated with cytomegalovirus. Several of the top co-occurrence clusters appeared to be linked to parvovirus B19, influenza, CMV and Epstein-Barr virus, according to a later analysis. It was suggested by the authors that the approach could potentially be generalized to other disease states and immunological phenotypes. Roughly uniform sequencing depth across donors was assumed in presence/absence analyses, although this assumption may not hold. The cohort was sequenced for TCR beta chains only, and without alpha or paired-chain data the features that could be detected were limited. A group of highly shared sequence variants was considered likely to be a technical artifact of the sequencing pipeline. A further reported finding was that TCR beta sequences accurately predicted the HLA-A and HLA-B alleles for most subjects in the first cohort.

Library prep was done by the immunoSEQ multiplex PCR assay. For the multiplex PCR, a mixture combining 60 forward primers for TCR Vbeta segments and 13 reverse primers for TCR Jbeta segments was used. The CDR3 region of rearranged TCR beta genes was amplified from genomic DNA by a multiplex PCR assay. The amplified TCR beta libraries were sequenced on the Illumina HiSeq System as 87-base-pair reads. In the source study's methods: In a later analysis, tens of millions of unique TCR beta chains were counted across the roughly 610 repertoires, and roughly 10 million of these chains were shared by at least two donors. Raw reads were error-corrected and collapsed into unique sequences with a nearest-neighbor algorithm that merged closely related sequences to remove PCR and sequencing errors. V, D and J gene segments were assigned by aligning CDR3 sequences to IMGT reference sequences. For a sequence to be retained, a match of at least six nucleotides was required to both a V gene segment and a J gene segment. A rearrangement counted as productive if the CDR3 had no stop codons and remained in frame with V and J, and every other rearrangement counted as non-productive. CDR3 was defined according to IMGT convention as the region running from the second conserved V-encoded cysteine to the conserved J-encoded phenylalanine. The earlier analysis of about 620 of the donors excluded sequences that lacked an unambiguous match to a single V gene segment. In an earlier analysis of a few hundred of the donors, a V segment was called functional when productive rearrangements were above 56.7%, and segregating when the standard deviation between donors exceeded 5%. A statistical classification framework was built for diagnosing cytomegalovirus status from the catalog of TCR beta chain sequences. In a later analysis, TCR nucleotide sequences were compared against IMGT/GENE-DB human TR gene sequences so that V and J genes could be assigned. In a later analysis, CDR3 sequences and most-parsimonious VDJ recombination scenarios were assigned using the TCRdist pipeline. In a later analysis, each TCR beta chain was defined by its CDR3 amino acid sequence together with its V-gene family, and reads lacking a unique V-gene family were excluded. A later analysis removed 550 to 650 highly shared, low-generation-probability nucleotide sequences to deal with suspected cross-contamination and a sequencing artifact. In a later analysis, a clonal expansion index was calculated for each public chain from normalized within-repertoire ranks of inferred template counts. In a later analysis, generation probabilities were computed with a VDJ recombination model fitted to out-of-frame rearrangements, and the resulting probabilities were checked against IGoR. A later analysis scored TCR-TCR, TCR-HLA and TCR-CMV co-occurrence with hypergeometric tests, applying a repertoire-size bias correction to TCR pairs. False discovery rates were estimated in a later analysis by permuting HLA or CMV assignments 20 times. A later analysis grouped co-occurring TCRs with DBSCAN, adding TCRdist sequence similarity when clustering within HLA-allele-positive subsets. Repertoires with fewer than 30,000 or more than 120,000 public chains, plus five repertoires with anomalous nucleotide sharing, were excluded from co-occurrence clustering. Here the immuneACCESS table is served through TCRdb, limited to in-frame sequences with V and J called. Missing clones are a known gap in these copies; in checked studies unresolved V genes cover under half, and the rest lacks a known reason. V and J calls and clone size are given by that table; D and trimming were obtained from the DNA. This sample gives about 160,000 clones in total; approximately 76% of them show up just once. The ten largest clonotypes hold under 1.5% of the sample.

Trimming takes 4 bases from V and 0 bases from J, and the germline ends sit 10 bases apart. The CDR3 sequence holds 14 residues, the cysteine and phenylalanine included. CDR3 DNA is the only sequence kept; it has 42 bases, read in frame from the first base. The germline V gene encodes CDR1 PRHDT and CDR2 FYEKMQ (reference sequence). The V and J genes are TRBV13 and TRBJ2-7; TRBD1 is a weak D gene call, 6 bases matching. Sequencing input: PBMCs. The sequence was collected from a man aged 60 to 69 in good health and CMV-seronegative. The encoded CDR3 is CASSSTGSSYEQYF. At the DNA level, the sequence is TGTGCCAGCAGCTCCACAGGGAGCTCCTACGAGCAGTACTTC.